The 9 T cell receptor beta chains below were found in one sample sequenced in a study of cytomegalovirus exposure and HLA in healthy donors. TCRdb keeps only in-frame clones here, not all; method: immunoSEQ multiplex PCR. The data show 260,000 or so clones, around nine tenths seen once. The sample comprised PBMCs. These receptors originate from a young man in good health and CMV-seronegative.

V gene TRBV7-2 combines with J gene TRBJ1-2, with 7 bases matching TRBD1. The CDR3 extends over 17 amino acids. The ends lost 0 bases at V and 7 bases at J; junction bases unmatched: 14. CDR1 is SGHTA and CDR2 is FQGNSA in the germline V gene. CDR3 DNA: TGTGCCAGCAGCTTAGCGCTAATGGGGCAGGGGGTTCGTGGCTACACCTTC. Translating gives CASSLALMGQGVRGYTF.

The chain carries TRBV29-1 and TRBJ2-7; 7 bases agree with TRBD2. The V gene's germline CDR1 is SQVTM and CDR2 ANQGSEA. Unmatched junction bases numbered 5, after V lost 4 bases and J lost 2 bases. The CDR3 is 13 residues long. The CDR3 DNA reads TGCAGCGTTGCTGAGGGAGGGACCTACGAGCAGTACTTC. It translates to CSVAEGGTYEQYF.

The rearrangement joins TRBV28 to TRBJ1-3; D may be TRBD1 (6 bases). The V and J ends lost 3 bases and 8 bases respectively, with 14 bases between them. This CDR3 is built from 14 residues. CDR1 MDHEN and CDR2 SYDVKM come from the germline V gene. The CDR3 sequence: CASSLGQGLDTIYF. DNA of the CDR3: TGTGCCAGCAGTTTGGGTCAGGGGTTAGACACCATATATTTT. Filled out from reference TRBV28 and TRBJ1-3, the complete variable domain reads DVKVTQSSRYLVKRTGEKVFLECVQDMDHENMFWYRQDPGLGLRLIYFSYDVKMKEKGDIPEGYSVSREKKERFSLILESASTNQTSMYLCASSLGQGLDTIYFGEGSWLTVV.

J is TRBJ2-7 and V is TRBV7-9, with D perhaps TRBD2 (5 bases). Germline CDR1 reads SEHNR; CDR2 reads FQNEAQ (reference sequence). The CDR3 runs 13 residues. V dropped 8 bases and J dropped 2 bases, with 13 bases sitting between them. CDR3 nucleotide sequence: TGTGCCAGCTCGGCGGAGGCACCCTACGAGCAGTACTTC. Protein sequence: CASSAEAPYEQYF.

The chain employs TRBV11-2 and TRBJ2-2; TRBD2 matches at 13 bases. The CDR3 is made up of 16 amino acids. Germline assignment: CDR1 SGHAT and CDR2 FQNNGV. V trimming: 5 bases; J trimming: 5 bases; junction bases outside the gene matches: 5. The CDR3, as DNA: TGTGCCAGCAGCGCTGGACTAGCGGGGGAAACCGGGGAGCTGTTTTTT. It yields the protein CASSAGLAGETGELFF.

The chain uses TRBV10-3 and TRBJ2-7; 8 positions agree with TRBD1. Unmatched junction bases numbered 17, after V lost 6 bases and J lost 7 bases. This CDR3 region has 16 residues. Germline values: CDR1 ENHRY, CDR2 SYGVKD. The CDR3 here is CAIRTRQGRVSREQYF. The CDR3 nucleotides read TGTGCCATCAGAACAAGACAGGGGCGGGTATCTAGGGAGCAGTACTTC.

DNA for the CDR3: TGTGCCAGCAGCCTTCGGGTTAACGAGCAGTTCTTC. Its translation is CASSLRVNEQFF. The chain has TRBV5-8 and TRBJ2-1; D uncertain. Between the trimmed V and J ends, which lost 4 bases and 10 bases, there was a span of 12 bases. CDR3 size: 12 residues. Germline V gene data show CDR1 as SGHTS and CDR2 as YDEGEE.

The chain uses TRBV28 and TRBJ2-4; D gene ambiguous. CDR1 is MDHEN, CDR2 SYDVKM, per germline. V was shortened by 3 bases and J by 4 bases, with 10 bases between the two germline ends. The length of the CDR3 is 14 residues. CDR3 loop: CASSFPDGKNIQYF. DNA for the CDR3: TGTGCCAGCAGTTTCCCCGACGGGAAAAACATTCAGTACTTC.

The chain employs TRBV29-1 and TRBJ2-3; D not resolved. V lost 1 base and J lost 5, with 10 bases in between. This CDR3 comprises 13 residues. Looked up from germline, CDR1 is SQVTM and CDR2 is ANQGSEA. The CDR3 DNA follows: TGCAGCGTTGAAGGAGAATATCAAGATACGCAGTATTTT. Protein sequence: CSVEGEYQDTQYF.